The source of this T cell receptor beta chain is a study of blood T cell repertoires in COVID-19. Whole-study context: Both acute and convalescent COVID-19 samples were obtained from the United States, Italy and Spain. The analysed material was cDNA or gDNA that came from T cells, B-cell-depleted T cells, or PBMCs.

As originally analysed: Reference gene primer amplification yielded estimated nucleated cell counts. The protocol was immunoSEQ multiplex PCR, while the TCRdb copy is restricted to in-frame clones and leaves out a portion. V and J calls plus clone size are reproduced from that table; the DNA served to infer D and trimming. The data show 70,000 to 95,000 clones, with approximately 90% seen just once and more than 2% held by the top ten. The junction had 9 bases not matched to a gene; V was cut back by 4 bases and J by 9 bases. Per the germline V gene, CDR1 is SGHTA and CDR2 is FQGNSA. The CDR3 is 16 residues long.

The sequence was collected from a man aged 45-60 years with acute or convalescent COVID-19. The sample comprised peripheral blood. The V call is TRBV7-2, the J call TRBJ2-7, with TRBD2 identical over 16 bases. DNA of the CDR3: TGTGCCAGCAGCTCGGGACTAGCGGGAGGGCAGGCGCGGCAGTACTTC. Translated, it gives CASSSGLAGGQARQYF.